The 4 T cell receptor beta chains in this list originate from one sample, sequenced in a study of blood T cell repertoires in COVID-19. TCRdb keeps only in-frame clones here, not all; method: immunoSEQ multiplex PCR. The sample carries some 90,000 clones, roughly 80% recorded once. The source material was peripheral blood. Every receptor here comes from a man aged 55 to 70 with acute or convalescent COVID-19.

This chain links TRBV5-1 with TRBJ2-5, with 8 bases that match TRBD1. Germline CDR1 and CDR2: SGHRS and YFSETQ. J lost 4 bases, V lost 4 bases, and 12 bases had no gene match. The length of the CDR3 is 16 residues. CDR3 DNA sequence: TGCGCCAGCAGCCAGGGGAGCAGGGGGCAGGGAGAGACCCAGTACTTC. This encodes CASSQGSRGQGETQYF.

The rearrangement uses TRBV4-3 and TRBJ2-1; TRBD2 aligns across 7 bases. Trimming removed 0 bases from V and 8 bases from J; junction bases left unmatched: 7. Per the germline V gene, CDR1 is LGHNA and CDR2 is YSLEER. The CDR3 is 15 amino acids. CDR3 amino acids: CASSQDSGGGDEQFF. The DNA for the CDR3 is TGCGCCAGCAGCCAAGACTCTGGGGGGGGTGATGAGCAGTTCTTC.

This clone was recorded a few times. This chain uses TRBV3-1 (or the pseudogene TRBV3-2) with TRBJ2-7; tentative D call: TRBD2 (5 bases). The ends were cut back, 7 bases at V and 2 bases at J, with 18 bases in the middle. CDR3 length: 15 amino acids. CDR1 is LGHDT, CDR2 YNNKEL, per germline (reference sequence). CDR3 sequence (DNA): TGTGCCAGCACCCTCCCATCAGGCGGGCCCTACGAGCAGTACTTC. As protein: CASTLPSGGPYEQYF.

The chain links TRBV3-1 (or the pseudogene TRBV3-2) to TRBJ2-3; no clear D gene. Looked up from germline, CDR1 is LGHDT and CDR2 is YNNKEL (reference sequence). V lost 3 bases and J 0 bases, leaving 7 bases between the germline ends. This CDR3 is 14 amino acids long. This CDR3 reads CASSHELSTDTQYF. In DNA form, the CDR3 reads TGTGCCAGCAGCCATGAGTTAAGCACAGATACGCAGTATTTT.